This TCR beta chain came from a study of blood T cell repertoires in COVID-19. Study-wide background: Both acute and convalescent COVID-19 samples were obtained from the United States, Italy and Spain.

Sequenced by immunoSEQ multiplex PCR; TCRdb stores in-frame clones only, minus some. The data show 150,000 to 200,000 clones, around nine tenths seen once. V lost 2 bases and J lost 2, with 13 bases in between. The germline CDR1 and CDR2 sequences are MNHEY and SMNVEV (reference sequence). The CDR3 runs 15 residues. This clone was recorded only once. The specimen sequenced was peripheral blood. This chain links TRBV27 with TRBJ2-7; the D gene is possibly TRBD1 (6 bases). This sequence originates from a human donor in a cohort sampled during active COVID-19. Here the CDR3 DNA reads TGTGCCAGCAGTTTAGTGGGGAAGGGGGCCTACGAGCAGTACTTC. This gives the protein CASSLVGKGAYEQYF.